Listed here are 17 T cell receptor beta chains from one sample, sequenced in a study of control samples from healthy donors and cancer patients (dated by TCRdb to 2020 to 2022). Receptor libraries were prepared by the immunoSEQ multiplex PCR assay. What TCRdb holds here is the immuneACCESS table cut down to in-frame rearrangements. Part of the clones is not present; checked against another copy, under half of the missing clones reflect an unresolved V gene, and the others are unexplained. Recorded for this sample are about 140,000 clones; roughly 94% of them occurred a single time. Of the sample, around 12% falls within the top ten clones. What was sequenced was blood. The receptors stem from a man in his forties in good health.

DNA of the CDR3: TGTGCCAGCAGCCCGGCGGATGAGTGGGCCACCGGGGAGCTGTTTTTT. This translates into CASSPADEWATGELFF. This rearrangement joins TRBV7-9 to TRBJ2-2; no clear D. This CDR3 is 16 amino acids long. V shed 5 bases and J shed 4 bases, with 17 bases lying between them. CDR1 SEHNR and CDR2 FQNEAQ come from the germline V gene (reference sequence). Supplemented by reference TRBV7-9 and TRBJ2-2, the full variable domain reads DTGVSQNPRHKITKRGQNVTFRCDPISEHNRLYWYRQTLGQGPEFLTYFQNEAQLEKSRLLSDRFSAERPKGSFSTLEIQRTEQGDSAMYLCASSPADEWATGELFFGEGSRLTVL.

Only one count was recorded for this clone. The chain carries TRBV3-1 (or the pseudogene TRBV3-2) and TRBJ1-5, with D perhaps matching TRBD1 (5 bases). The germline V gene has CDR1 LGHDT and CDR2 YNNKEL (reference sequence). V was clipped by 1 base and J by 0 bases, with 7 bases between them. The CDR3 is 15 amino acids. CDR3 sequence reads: CASSQAGISNQPQHF. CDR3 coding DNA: TGTGCCAGCAGCCAAGCAGGGATTAGCAATCAGCCCCAGCATTTT.

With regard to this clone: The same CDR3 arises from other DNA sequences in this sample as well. CDR3 DNA: TGTGCCAGCAGTTACTCGACAGGGGGCACCTATGGCTACACCTTC. Translating gives CASSYSTGGTYGYTF. The chain links TRBV6-5 to TRBJ1-2, with 10 bases fitting TRBD1. CDR3 length: 15 amino acids. J lost 4 bases, V lost 0 bases, and 2 bases had no gene match. The germline gives CDR1 MNHEY, CDR2 SVGAGI.

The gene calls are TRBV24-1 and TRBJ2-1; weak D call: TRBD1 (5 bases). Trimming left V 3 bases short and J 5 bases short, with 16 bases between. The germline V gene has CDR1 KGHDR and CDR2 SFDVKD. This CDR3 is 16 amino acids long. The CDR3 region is CATSDPRQGAHNEQFF. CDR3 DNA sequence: TGTGCCACCAGTGATCCGCGGCAGGGCGCCCACAATGAGCAGTTCTTC.

This chain's CDR3 is CASSQDETVQGKLFF. The CDR3 bases are TGCGCCAGCAGCCAAGATGAAACAGTGCAGGGAAAACTGTTTTTT. The chain has TRBV4-1 and TRBJ1-4, with TRBD1 as a possible D gene (5 bases). Deletions cut 0 bases from V and 10 bases from J, with 15 bases between. This CDR3 has 15 residues. CDR1 and CDR2 (germline): MGHRA, YSYEKL.

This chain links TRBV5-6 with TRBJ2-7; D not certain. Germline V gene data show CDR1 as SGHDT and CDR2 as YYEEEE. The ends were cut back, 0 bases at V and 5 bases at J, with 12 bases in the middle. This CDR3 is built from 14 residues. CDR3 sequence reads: CASSLGITWNEQYF. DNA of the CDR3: TGTGCCAGCAGCTTGGGTATTACATGGAACGAGCAGTACTTC.

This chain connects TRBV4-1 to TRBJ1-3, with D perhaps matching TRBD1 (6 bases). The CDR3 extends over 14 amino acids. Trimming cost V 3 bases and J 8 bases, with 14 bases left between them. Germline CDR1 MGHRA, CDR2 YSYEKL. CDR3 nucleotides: TGCGCCAGCAGCCAGCCGGGCCCAGGGGACACCATATATTTT. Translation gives CASSQPGPGDTIYF.

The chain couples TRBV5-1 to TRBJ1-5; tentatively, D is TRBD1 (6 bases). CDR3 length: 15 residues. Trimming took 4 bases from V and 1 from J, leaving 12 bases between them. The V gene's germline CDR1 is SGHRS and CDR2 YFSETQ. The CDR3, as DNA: TGCGCCAGCAGCGACTCCGGACAGAGCAATCAGCCCCAGCATTTT. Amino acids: CASSDSGQSNQPQHF.

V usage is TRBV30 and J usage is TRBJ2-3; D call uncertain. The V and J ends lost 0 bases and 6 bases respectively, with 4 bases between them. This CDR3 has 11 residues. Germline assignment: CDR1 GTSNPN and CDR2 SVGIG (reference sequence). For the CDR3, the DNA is TGTGCCTGGAGTGTGTTGGATACGCAGTATTTT. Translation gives CAWSVLDTQYF.

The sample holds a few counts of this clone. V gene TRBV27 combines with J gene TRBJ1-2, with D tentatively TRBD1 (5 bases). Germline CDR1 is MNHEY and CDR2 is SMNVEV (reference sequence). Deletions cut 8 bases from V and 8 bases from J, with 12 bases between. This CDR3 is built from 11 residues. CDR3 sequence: CASGRDRGYTF. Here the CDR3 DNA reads TGTGCCAGCGGCAGGGATAGGGGCTACACCTTC.

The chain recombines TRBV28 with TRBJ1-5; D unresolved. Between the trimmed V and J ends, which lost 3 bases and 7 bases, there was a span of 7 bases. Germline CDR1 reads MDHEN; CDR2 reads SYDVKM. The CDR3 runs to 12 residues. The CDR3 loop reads CASSLFSQPQHF. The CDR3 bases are TGTGCCAGCAGTTTGTTCTCCCAGCCCCAGCATTTT. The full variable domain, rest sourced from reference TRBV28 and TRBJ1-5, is DVKVTQSSRYLVKRTGEKVFLECVQDMDHENMFWYRQDPGLGLRLIYFSYDVKMKEKGDIPEGYSVSREKKERFSLILESASTNQTSMYLCASSLFSQPQHFGDGTRLSIL.

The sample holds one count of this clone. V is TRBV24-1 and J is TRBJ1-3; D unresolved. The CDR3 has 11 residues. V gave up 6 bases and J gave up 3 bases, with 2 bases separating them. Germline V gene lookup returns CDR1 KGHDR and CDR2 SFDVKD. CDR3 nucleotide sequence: TGTGCCACCAGTTATGGAAACACCATATATTTT. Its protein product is CATSYGNTIYF.

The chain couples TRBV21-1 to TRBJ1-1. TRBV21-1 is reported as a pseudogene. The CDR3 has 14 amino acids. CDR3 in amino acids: CASSKGERNTEAFF. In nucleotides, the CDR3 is TGTGCCAGCAGCAAAGGGGAGCGGAACACTGAAGCTTTCTTT.

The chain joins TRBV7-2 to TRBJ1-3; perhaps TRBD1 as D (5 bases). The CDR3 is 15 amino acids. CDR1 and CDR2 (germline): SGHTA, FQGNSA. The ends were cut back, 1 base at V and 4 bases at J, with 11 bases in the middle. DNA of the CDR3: TGTGCCAGCAGCTTAGTGTCGGGGACGGGAAACACCATATATTTT. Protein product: CASSLVSGTGNTIYF.

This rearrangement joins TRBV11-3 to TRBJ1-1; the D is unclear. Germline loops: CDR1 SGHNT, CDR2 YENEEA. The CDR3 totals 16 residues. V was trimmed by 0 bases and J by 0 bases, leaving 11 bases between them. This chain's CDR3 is CASSLDRIWLNTEAFF. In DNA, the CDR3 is TGTGCCAGCAGCTTAGACCGGATTTGGTTGAACACTGAAGCTTTCTTT.

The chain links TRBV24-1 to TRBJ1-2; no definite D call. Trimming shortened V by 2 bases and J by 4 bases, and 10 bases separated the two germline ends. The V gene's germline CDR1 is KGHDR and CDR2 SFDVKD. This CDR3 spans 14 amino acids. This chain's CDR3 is CATSDYGVTYGYTF. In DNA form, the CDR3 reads TGTGCCACCAGTGATTACGGAGTAACCTATGGCTACACCTTC.

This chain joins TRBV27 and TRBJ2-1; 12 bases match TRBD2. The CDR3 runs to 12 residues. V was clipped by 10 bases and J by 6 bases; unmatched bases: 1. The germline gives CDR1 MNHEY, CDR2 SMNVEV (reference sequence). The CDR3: CATSGRANEQFF. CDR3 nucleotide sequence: TGTGCCACTAGCGGGAGGGCCAATGAGCAGTTCTTC.